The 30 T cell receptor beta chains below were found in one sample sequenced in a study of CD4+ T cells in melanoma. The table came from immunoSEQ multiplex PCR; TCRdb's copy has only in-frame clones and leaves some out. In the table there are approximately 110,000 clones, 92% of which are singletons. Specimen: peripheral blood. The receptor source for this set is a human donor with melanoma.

This CDR3 reads CASRSPVNTEAFF. The CDR3 bases are TGTGCCAGCAGGTCCCCAGTGAACACTGAAGCTTTCTTT. The chain uses TRBV7-3 and TRBJ1-1; no clear D gene. V lost 6 bases to trimming and J lost 0 bases, with 8 bases between them. The germline CDR1 and CDR2 sequences are SGHTA and FQGTGA. This CDR3 region has 13 residues.

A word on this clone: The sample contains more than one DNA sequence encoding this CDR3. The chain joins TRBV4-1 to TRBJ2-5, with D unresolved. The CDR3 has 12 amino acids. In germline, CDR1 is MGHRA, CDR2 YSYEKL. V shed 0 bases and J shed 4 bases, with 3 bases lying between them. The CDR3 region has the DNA TGCGCCAGCAGCCAAGATCGAGAGACCCAGTACTTC. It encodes CASSQDRETQYF.

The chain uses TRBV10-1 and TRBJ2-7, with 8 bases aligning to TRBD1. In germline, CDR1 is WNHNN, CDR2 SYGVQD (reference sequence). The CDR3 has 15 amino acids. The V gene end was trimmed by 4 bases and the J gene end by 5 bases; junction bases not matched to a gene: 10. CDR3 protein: CASSVYRGKYNEQYF. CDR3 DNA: TGCGCCAGCAGTGTCTACAGGGGGAAATATAACGAGCAGTACTTC.

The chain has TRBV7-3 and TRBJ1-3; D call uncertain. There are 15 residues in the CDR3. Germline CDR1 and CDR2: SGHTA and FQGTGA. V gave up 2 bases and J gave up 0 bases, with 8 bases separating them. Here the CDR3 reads CASSLGSSSGNTIYF. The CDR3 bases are TGTGCCAGCAGCTTAGGGTCTAGCTCTGGAAACACCATATATTTT.

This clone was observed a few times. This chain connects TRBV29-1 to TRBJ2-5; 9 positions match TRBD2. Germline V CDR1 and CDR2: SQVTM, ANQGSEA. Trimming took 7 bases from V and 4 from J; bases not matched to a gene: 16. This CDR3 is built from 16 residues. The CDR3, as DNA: TGCAGCGCGCCCAAAGATTGGGCGGGGGGGCGAGAGACCCAGTACTTC. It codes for CSAPKDWAGGRETQYF.

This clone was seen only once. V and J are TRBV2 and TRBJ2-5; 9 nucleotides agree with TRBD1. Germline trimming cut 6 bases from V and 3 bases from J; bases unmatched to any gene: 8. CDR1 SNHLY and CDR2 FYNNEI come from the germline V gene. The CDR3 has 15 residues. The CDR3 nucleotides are TGTGCCAGCAGCTCCCAAACAGGGGGCGAAGAGACCCAGTACTTC. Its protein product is CASSSQTGGEETQYF.

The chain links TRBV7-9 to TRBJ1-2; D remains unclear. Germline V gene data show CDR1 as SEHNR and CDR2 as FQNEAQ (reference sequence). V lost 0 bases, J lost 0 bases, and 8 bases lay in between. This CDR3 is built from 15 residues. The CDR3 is CASSLATGSNYGYTF. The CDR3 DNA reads TGTGCCAGCAGCTTAGCGACCGGATCTAACTATGGCTACACCTTC. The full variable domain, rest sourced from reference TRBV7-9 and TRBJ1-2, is DTGVSQNPRHKITKRGQNVTFRCDPISEHNRLYWYRQTLGQGPEFLTYFQNEAQLEKSRLLSDRFSAERPKGSFSTLEIQRTEQGDSAMYLCASSLATGSNYGYTFGSGTRLTVV.

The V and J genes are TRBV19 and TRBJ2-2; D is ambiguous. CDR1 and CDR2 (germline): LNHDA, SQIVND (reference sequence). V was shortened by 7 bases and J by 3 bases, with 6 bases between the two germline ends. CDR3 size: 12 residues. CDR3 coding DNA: TGTGCCAGTAACGAGCACACCGGGGAGCTGTTTTTT. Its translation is CASNEHTGELFF. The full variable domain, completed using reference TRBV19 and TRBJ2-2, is DGGITQSPKYLFRKEGQNVTLSCEQNLNHDAMYWYRQDPGQGLRLIYYSQIVNDFQKGDIAEGYSVSREKKESFPLTVTSAQKNPTAFYLCASNEHTGELFFGEGSRLTVL.

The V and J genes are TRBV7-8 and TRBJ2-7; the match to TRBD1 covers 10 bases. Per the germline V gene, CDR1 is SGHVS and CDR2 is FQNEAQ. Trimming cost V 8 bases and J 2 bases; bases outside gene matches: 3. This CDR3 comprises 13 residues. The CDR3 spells CASGTGETYEQYF. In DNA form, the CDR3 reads TGTGCCAGCGGGACAGGGGAGACCTACGAGCAGTACTTC. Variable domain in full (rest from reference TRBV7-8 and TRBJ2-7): GAGVSQSPRYKVAKRGQDVALRCDPISGHVSLFWYQQALGQGPEFLTYFQNEAQLDKSGLPSDRFFAERPEGSVSTLKIQRTQQEDSAVYLCASGTGETYEQYFGPGTRLTVT.

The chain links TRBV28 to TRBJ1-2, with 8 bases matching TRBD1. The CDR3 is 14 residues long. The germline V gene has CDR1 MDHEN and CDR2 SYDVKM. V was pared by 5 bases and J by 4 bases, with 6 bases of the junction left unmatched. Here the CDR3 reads CASSPPGQAYGYTF. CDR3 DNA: TGTGCCAGCAGTCCACCGGGACAGGCCTATGGCTACACCTTC.

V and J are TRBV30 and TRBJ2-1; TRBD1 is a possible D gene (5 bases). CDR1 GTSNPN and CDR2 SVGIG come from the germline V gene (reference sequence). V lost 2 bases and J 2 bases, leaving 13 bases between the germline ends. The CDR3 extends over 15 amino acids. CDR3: CAWSLGQGAYNEQFF. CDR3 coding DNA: TGTGCCTGGAGTTTGGGGCAGGGCGCCTACAATGAGCAGTTCTTC.

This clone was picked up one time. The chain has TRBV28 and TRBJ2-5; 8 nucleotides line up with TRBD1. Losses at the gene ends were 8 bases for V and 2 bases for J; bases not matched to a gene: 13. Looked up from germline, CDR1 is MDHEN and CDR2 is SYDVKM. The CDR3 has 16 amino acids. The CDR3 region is CASARNSGTGQETQYF. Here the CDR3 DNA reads TGTGCCAGCGCCCGGAATTCAGGGACAGGACAAGAGACCCAGTACTTC.

CDR3 residues: CASSPFMGNYGYTF. CDR3 DNA sequence: TGTGCCAGCAGCCCCTTTATGGGTAACTATGGCTACACCTTC. The J gene is TRBJ1-2, the V gene TRBV7-9, with unresolved D. CDR3 length: 14 amino acids. V was clipped by 5 bases and J by 1 base, with 11 bases between them. Per the germline V gene, CDR1 is SEHNR and CDR2 is FQNEAQ (reference sequence).

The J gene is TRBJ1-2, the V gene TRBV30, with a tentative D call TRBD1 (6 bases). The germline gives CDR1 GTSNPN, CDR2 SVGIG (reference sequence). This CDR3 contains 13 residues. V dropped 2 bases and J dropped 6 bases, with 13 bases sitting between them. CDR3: CAWSSQGTDGYTF. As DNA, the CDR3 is TGTGCCTGGAGTTCCCAGGGGACGGATGGCTACACCTTC.

The DNA for the CDR3 is TGTGCCAGCAGCTCGATTAGCGGGGGGGACAATGAGCAGTTCTTC. This gives the protein CASSSISGGDNEQFF. V gene TRBV5-6 combines with J gene TRBJ2-1; TRBD2 agrees at 11 bases. V trimming: 3 bases; J trimming: 5 bases; junction bases outside the gene matches: 4. The CDR3 loop spans 15 amino acids. CDR1 is SGHDT, CDR2 YYEEEE, per germline.

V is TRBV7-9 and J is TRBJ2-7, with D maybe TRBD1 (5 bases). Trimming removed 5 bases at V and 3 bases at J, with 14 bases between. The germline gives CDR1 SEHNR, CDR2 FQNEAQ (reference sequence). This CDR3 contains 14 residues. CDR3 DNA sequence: TGTGCCAGCAGCGGAAGGATACAGGTCTACGAGCAGTACTTC. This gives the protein CASSGRIQVYEQYF.

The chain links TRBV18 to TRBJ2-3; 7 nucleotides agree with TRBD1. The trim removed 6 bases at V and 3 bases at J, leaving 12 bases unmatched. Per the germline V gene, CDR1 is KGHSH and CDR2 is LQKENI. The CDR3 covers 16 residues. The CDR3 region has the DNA TGTGCCAGCTCCCGAACCGGGACAGTGGGAACAGATACGCAGTATTTT. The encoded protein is CASSRTGTVGTDTQYF.

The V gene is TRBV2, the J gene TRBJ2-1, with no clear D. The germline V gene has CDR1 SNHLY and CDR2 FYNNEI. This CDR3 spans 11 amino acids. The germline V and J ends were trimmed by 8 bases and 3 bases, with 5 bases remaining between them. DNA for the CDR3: TGTGCCAGCGGGCTCTACAATGAGCAGTTCTTC. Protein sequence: CASGLYNEQFF.

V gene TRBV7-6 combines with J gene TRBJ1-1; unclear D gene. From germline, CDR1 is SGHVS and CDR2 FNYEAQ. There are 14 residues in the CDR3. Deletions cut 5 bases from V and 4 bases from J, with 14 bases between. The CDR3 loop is CASSPRSIGTEAFF. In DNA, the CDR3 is TGTGCCAGCAGCCCACGCTCCATTGGCACTGAAGCTTTCTTT.

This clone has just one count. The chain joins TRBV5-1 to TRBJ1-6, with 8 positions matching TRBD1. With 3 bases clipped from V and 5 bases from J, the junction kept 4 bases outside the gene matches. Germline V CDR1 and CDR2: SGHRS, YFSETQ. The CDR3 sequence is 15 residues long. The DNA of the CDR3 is TGCGCCAGCAGCTCGGCAGGGGGCCATAATTCACCCCTCCACTTT. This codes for CASSSAGGHNSPLHF. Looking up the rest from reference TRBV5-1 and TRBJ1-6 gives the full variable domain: KAGVTQTPRYLIKTRGQQVTLSCSPISGHRSVSWYQQTPGQGLQFLFEYFSETQRNKGNFPGRFSGRQFSNSRSEMNVSTLELGDSALYLCASSSAGGHNSPLHFGNGTRLTVT.

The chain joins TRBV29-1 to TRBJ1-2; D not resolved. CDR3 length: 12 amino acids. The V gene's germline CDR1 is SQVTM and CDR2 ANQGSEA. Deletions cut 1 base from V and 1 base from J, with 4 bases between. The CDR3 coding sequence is TGCAGCGTTGAAGGGCTTAACTATGGCTACACCTTC. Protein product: CSVEGLNYGYTF.

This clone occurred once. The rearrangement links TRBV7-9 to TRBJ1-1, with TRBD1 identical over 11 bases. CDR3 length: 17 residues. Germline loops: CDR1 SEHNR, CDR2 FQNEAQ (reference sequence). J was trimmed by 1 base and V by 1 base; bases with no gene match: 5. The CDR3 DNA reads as TGTGCCAGCAGCTTAGGGACAGGGGGCGGCTCGAACACTGAAGCTTTCTTT. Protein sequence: CASSLGTGGGSNTEAFF.

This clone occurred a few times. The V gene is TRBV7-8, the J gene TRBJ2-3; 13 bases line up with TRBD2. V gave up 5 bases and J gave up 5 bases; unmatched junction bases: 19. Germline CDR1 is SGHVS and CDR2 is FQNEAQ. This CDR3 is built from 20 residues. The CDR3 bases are TGTGCCAGCAGCGCGGGGGGACTAGCGGGGATAACATCTTCGGGAGATACGCAGTATTTT. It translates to CASSAGGLAGITSSGDTQYF.

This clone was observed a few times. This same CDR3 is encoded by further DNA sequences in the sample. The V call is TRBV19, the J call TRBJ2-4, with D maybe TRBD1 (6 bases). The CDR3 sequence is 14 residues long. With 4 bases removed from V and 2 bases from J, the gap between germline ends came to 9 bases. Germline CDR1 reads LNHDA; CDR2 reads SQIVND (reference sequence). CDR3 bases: TGTGCCAGTAGTAACCAGGGGACCAAAAACATTCAGTACTTC. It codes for CASSNQGTKNIQYF. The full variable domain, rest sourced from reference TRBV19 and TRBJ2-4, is DGGITQSPKYLFRKEGQNVTLSCEQNLNHDAMYWYRQDPGQGLRLIYYSQIVNDFQKGDIAEGYSVSREKKESFPLTVTSAQKNPTAFYLCASSNQGTKNIQYFGAGTRLSVL.

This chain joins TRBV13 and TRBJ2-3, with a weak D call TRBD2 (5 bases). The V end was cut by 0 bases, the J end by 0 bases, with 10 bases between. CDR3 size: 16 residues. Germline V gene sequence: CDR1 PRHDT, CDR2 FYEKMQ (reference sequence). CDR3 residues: CASSLGVSGSTDTQYF. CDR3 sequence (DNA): TGTGCCAGCAGCTTAGGCGTAAGCGGAAGCACAGATACGCAGTATTTT.

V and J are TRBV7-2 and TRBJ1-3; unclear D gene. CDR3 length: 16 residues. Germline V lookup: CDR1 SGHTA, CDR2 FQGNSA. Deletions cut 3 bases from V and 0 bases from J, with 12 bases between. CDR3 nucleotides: TGTGCCAGCAGCTTTAGCCCCGGTAGCTCTGGAAACACCATATATTTT. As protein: CASSFSPGSSGNTIYF.

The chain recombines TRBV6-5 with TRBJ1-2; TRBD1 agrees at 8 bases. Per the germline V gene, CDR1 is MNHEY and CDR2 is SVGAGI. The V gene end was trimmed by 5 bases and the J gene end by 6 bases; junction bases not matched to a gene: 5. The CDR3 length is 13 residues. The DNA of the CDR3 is TGTGCCAGCAGTGATGACAGGGGAAATGGCTACACCTTC. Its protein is CASSDDRGNGYTF.

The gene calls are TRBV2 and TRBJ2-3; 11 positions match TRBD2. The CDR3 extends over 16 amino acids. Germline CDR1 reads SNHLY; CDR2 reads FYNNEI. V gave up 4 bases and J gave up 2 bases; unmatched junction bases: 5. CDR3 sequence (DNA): TGTGCCAGCAGTGTGGCTAGCGGGAGGAACACAGATACGCAGTATTTT. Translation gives CASSVASGRNTDTQYF.

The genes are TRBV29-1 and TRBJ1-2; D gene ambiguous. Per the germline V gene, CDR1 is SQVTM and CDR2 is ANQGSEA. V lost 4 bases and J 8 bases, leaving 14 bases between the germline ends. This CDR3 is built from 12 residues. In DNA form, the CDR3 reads TGCAGCGTTGGGGAGGCCGTTTTGGGCTACACCTTC. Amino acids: CSVGEAVLGYTF.

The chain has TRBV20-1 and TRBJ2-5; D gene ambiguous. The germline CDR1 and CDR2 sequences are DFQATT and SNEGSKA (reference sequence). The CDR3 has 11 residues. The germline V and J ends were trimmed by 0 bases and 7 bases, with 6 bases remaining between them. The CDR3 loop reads CSARDLGTQYF. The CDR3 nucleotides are TGCAGTGCTAGAGATTTGGGGACCCAGTACTTC.